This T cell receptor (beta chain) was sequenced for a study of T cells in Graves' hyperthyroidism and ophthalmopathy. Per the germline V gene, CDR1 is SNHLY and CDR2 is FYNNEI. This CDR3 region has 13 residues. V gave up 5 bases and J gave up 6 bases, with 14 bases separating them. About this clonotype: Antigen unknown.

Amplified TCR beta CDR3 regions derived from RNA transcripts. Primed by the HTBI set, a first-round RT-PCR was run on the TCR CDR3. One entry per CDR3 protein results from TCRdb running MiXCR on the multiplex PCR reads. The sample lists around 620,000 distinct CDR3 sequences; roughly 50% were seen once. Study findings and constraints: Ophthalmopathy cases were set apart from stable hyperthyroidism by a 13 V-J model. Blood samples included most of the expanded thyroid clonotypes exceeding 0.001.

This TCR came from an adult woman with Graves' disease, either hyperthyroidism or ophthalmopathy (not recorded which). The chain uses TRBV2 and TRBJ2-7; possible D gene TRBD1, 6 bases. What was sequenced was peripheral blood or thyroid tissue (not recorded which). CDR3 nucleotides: TGTGCCAGCAGTTTCGCAGGGGAATCCGAGCAGTACTTC. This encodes CASSFAGESEQYF.